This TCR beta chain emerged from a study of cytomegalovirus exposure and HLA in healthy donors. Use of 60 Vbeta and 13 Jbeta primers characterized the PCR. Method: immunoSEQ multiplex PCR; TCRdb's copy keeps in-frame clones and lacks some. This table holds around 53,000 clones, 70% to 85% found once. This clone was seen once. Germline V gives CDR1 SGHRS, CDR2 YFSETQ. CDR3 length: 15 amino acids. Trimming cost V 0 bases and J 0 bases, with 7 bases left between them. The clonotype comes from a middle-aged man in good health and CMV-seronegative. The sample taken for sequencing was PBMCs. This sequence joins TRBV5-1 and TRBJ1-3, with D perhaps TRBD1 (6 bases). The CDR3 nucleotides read TGCGCCAGCAGCTTGGACAGGGACTCTGGAAACACCATATATTTT. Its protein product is CASSLDRDSGNTIYF.